This T cell receptor beta chain is from a study of blood T cell repertoires in COVID-19. Turning to the study itself: Samples of COVID-19 (acute and convalescent) were obtained from the United States, Italy and Spain. T cells, B-cell-depleted T cells, or PBMCs supplied cDNA or gDNA.

The V and J ends lost 0 bases and 10 bases respectively, with 10 bases between them. The CDR3 is made up of 13 amino acids. Looked up from germline, CDR1 is SGHAT and CDR2 is FQNNGV. The Seattle patients joined while their infection was active and were tracked longitudinally afterward. Original analysis: Reference gene primer amplification yielded estimated nucleated cell counts. Measured with immunoSEQ multiplex PCR; TCRdb has only the in-frame clones, and not every one. V and J calls and clone size follow that table, whereas D and trimming were derived from the DNA. The table shows approximately 120,000 clones, with 75% to 90% occurring only once.

The chain employs TRBV11-2 and TRBJ2-4; tentatively, D is TRBD2 (5 bases). This clonotype originated in an elderly woman with COVID-19, enrolled during active disease. Sequencing used peripheral blood. CDR3 bases: TGTGCCAGCAGCTTAGAGAGGGAAGGGATTCAGTACTTC. Its protein product is CASSLEREGIQYF.